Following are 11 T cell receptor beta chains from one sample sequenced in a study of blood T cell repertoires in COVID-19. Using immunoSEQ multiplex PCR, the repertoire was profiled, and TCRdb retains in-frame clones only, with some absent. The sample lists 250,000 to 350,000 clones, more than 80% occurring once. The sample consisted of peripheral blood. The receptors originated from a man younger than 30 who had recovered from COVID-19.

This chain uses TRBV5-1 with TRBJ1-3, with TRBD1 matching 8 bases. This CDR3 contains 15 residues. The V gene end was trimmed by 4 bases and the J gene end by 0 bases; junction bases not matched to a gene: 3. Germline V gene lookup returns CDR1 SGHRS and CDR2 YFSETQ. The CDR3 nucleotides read TGCGCCAGCAGCCACGGACAGGGCTCTGGAAACACCATATATTTT. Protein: CASSHGQGSGNTIYF.

CDR3 coding DNA: TGTGCCAGCATTACATCCCAGCGGGTTAGCAGCACAGATACGCAGTATTTT. Protein product: CASITSQRVSSTDTQYF. The rearrangement links TRBV7-9 to TRBJ2-3; maybe TRBD2 (6 bases). The V gene lost 7 bases and the J gene lost 0 bases, with 20 bases spanning the gap. Looked up from germline, CDR1 is SEHNR and CDR2 is FQNEAQ (reference sequence). This CDR3 has 17 amino acids.

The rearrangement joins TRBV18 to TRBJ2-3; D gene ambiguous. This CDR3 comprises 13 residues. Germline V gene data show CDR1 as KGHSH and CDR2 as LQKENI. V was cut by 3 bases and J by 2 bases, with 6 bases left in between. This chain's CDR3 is CASSPSDTDTQYF. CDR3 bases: TGTGCCAGCTCACCGAGCGACACAGATACGCAGTATTTT.

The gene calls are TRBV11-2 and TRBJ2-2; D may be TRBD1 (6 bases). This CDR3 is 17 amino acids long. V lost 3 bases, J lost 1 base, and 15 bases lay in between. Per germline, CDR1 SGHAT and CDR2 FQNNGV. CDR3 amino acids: CASSFNRASLNTGELFF. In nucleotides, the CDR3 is TGTGCCAGCAGCTTTAACAGGGCTAGCTTGAACACCGGGGAGCTGTTTTTT. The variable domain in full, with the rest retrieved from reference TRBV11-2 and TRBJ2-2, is EAGVAQSPRYKIIEKRQSVAFWCNPISGHATLYWYQQILGQGPKLLIQFQNNGVVDDSQLPKDRFSAERLKGVDSTLKIQPAKLEDSAVYLCASSFNRASLNTGELFFGEGSRLTVL.

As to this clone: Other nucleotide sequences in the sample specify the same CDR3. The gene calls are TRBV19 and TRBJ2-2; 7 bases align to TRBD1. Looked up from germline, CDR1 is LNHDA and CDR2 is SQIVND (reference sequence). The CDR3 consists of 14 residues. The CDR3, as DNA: TGTGCGACCGACAAGGGGGCATCCACCGGGGAGCTGTTTTTT. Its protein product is CATDKGASTGELFF.

The CDR3 bases are TGCGCCAGCAGCCAGGGGATCAAAACAGGGGATGGCTACACCTTC. Translating it yields CASSQGIKTGDGYTF. This chain joins TRBV4-1 and TRBJ1-2; TRBD1 matches 7 bases. J lost 6 bases, V lost 3 bases, and 10 bases had no gene match. The germline V gene encodes CDR1 MGHRA and CDR2 YSYEKL. The CDR3 runs 15 residues.

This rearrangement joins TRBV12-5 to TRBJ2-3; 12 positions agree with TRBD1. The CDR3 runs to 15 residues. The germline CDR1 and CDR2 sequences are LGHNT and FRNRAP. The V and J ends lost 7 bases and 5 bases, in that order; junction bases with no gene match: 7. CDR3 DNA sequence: TGTGCTAGTGTCCTCGGGACAGGGGGCAAAGATACGCAGTATTTT. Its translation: CASVLGTGGKDTQYF. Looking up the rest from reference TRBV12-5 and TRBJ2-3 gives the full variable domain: DARVTQTPRHKVTEMGQEVTMRCQPILGHNTVFWYRQTMMQGLELLAYFRNRAPLDDSGMPKDRFSAEMPDATLATLKIQPSEPRDSAVYFCASVLGTGGKDTQYFGPGTRLTVL.

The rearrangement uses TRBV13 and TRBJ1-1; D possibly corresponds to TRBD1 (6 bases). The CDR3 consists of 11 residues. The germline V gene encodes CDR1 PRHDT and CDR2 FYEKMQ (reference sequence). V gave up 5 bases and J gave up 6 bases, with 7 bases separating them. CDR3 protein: CASSRQAEAFF. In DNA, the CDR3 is TGTGCCAGCAGCCGACAGGCTGAAGCTTTCTTT. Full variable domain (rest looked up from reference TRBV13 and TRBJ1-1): AAGVIQSPRHLIKEKRETATLKCYPIPRHDTVYWYQQGPGQDPQFLISFYEKMQSDKGSIPDRFSAQQFSDYHSELNMSSLELGDSALYFCASSRQAEAFFGQGTRLTVV.

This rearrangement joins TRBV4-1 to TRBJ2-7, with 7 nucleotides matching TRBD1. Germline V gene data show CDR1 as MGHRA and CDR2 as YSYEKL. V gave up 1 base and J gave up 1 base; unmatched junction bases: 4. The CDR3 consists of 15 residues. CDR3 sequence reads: CASSQGTGDSYEQYF. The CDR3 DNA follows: TGCGCCAGCAGCCAAGGGACAGGCGATTCCTACGAGCAGTACTTC.

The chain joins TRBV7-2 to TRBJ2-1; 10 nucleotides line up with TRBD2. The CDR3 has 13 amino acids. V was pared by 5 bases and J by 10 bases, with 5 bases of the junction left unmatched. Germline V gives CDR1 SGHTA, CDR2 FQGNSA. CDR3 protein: CASSTQREGEQFF. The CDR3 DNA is TGTGCCAGCAGCACCCAGCGGGAGGGGGAGCAGTTCTTC.

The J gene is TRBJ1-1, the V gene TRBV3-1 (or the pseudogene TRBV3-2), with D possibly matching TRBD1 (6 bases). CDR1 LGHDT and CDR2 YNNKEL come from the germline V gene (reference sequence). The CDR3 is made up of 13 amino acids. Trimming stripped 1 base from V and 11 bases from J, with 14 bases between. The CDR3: CASSQGGDTIAFF. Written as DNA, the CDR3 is TGTGCCAGCAGCCAAGGAGGGGACACCATCGCTTTCTTT.